The 29 T cell receptor beta chains listed next were all sequenced from one sample in a study of cytomegalovirus exposure and HLA in healthy donors. With 60 Vbeta and 13 Jbeta primers, the PCR was carried out. The repertoire was sequenced with immunoSEQ multiplex PCR; TCRdb's copy has only in-frame clones and lacks some. The sample shows about 180,000 clones, over 65% of them seen only once. Sequencing was done on a sample of PBMCs. These receptor sequences come from a man aged 55 to 70 in good health and CMV-seronegative.

CDR3 region: CATSATTVYQETQYF. In DNA, the CDR3 is TGTGCCACCAGCGCGACGACAGTGTACCAAGAGACCCAGTACTTC. The chain links TRBV15 to TRBJ2-5; possibly TRBD1 for D (5 bases). V was cut by 5 bases and J by 0 bases, with 13 bases left in between. Per the germline V gene, CDR1 is LNHNV and CDR2 is YYDKDF (reference sequence). The CDR3 has 15 residues.

CDR3 in amino acids: CATSPQDRGINEQFF. CDR3 in DNA: TGTGCCACCAGCCCCCAGGACAGGGGAATCAATGAGCAGTTCTTC. V usage is TRBV15 and J usage is TRBJ2-1; 9 bases are shared with TRBD1. The length of the CDR3 is 15 residues. Trimming at V came to 5 bases and at J to 6 bases, leaving 8 bases not matched to a gene. The V gene's germline CDR1 is LNHNV and CDR2 YYDKDF (reference sequence).

A word on this clone: Other DNA sequences in this specimen translate into the identical CDR3. The chain joins TRBV2 to TRBJ1-1, with D maybe TRBD1 (5 bases). The CDR3 runs 11 residues. Germline CDR1 and CDR2: SNHLY and FYNNEI. V lost 8 bases, J lost 8 bases, and 12 bases lay in between. The chain's CDR3 is CASQRRQEAFF. The CDR3 DNA follows: TGTGCCAGCCAACGAAGACAGGAAGCTTTCTTT.

In its sample, this clone was seen a few times. This chain connects TRBV5-6 to TRBJ1-4; TRBD1 matches 7 bases. Germline values: CDR1 SGHDT, CDR2 YYEEEE. The CDR3 sequence is 15 residues long. V lost 4 bases, J lost 3 bases, and 6 bases stayed unmatched. DNA of the CDR3: TGTGCCAGCAGCATACCGGGACAGCCTAATGAAAAACTGTTTTTT. Its protein is CASSIPGQPNEKLFF. The full variable domain, its missing parts supplied by reference TRBV5-6 and TRBJ1-4, is DAGVTQSPTHLIKTRGQQVTLRCSPKSGHDTVSWYQQALGQGPQFIFQYYEEEERQRGNFPDRFSGHQFPNYSSELNVNALLLGDSALYLCASSIPGQPNEKLFFGSGTQLSVL.

This chain joins TRBV30 and TRBJ2-2; TRBD1 matches at 12 bases. CDR3 length: 16 residues. J gave up 7 bases and V 1 base, and 7 bases lay outside the gene matches. Germline CDR1 is GTSNPN and CDR2 is SVGIG (reference sequence). CDR3 loop: CAWSAIGTGGIGELFF. The CDR3 bases are TGTGCCTGGAGTGCTATAGGGACAGGGGGCATCGGGGAGCTGTTTTTT. Complete variable domain (other parts from reference TRBV30 and TRBJ2-2): SQTIHQWPATLVQPVGSPLSLECTVEGTSNPNLYWYRQAAGRGLQLLFYSVGIGQISSEVPQNLSASRPQDRQFILSSKKLLLSDSGFYLCAWSAIGTGGIGELFFGEGSRLTVL.

The chain uses TRBV2 and TRBJ2-7; TRBD1 might be the D (5 bases). Germline CDR1 and CDR2: SNHLY and FYNNEI. The CDR3 is made up of 12 amino acids. V was shortened by 6 bases and J by 3 bases, with 9 bases between the two germline ends. CDR3: CASRGRVYEQYF. The CDR3, as DNA: TGTGCCAGCAGAGGCAGGGTCTACGAGCAGTACTTC.

The CDR3 DNA reads as TGTGCCACCAGCAGAGTTAGGGGCAGCGGGACAGATACGCAGTATTTT. It translates to CATSRVRGSGTDTQYF. The chain joins TRBV15 to TRBJ2-3; a possible D gene is TRBD2 (6 bases). The CDR3 length is 16 residues. Trimming left V 1 base short and J 3 bases short, with 14 bases between. Germline CDR1 LNHNV, CDR2 YYDKDF (reference sequence). The full variable domain, completed using reference TRBV15 and TRBJ2-3, is DAMVIQNPRYQVTQFGKPVTLSCSQTLNHNVMYWYQQKSSQAPKLLFHYYDKDFNNEADTPDNFQSRRPNTSFCFLDIRSPGLGDTAMYLCATSRVRGSGTDTQYFGPGTRLTVL.

The chain employs TRBV19 and TRBJ2-7; maybe TRBD2 (5 bases). Germline assignment: CDR1 LNHDA and CDR2 SQIVND (reference sequence). The CDR3 consists of 15 residues. V lost 1 base to trimming and J lost 3 bases, with 13 bases between them. The CDR3 DNA follows: TGTGCCAGTAGTATAGCATTCTCGGGATTCTACGAGCAGTACTTC. Its protein is CASSIAFSGFYEQYF.

The V and J genes are TRBV28 and TRBJ2-7; 8 positions match TRBD1. J lost 3 bases, V lost 2 bases, and 6 bases had no gene match. CDR1 and CDR2 from the germline V gene are MDHEN and SYDVKM. The CDR3 totals 15 residues. The CDR3 region is CASSLRSTGVYEQYF. CDR3 nucleotide sequence: TGTGCCAGCAGTTTAAGGTCGACAGGGGTCTACGAGCAGTACTTC.

V is TRBV6-1 and J is TRBJ2-2; maybe TRBD1 (5 bases). Trimming cost V 3 bases and J 3 bases, with 11 bases left between them. CDR3 length: 15 residues. CDR1 is MNHNS, CDR2 SASEGT, per germline. The CDR3 reads CASSDWSRDTGELFF. DNA for the CDR3: TGTGCCAGCAGTGACTGGTCCAGGGACACCGGGGAGCTGTTTTTT.

The V and J genes are TRBV11-2 and TRBJ2-5, with TRBD2 identical over 7 bases. This CDR3 has 15 residues. Germline V gives CDR1 SGHAT, CDR2 FQNNGV. With V trimmed by 1 base and J by 2 bases, 4 bases remained unmatched. This CDR3 reads CASSLAGGEQETQYF. The CDR3 DNA sequence: TGTGCCAGCAGCTTAGCGGGGGGAGAACAAGAGACCCAGTACTTC.

The chain is built from TRBV6-1 and TRBJ2-2; 9 nucleotides align to TRBD2. V shed 2 bases and J 7 bases; nucleotides not matched to a gene: 8. This CDR3 is built from 16 residues. CDR1 is MNHNS, CDR2 SASEGT, per germline. The CDR3 region is CASSEMVLAGSGELFF. DNA of the CDR3: TGTGCCAGCAGTGAAATGGTACTAGCGGGTAGCGGGGAGCTGTTTTTT.

This chain uses TRBV29-1 with TRBJ2-7; maybe TRBD2 (5 bases). V was clipped by 4 bases and J by 4 bases, with 14 bases between them. Germline V CDR1 and CDR2: SQVTM, ANQGSEA. The CDR3 has 13 amino acids. The CDR3 DNA follows: TGCAGCGTTGGGAGCGGAGAGATGTACGAGCAGTACTTC. The encoded protein is CSVGSGEMYEQYF.

This clone was found once. The rearrangement uses TRBV19 and TRBJ2-3; D might be TRBD1 (5 bases). The CDR3 length is 12 residues. Germline V gene sequence: CDR1 LNHDA, CDR2 SQIVND (reference sequence). V was clipped by 6 bases and J by 4 bases, with 8 bases between them. In DNA form, the CDR3 reads TGTGCCAGTAGGCGGACACCAGATACGCAGTATTTT. Its protein is CASRRTPDTQYF.

This clone came up a few times. CDR3 residues: CASSGRSGTGDYEQYF. CDR3 sequence (DNA): TGTGCCAGCAGCGGACGTTCGGGGACAGGCGACTACGAGCAGTACTTC. The chain carries TRBV11-1 and TRBJ2-7, with 8 bases identical to TRBD1. Germline V gene lookup returns CDR1 SGHAT and CDR2 FQDESV (reference sequence). The trim removed 5 bases at V and 3 bases at J, leaving 12 bases unmatched. The CDR3 sequence is 16 residues long.

The chain carries TRBV27 and TRBJ1-2, with TRBD1 matching over 12 bases. J lost 4 bases, V lost 4 bases, and 4 bases had no gene match. CDR3 length: 15 amino acids. From germline, CDR1 is MNHEY and CDR2 SMNVEV (reference sequence). CDR3 DNA: TGTGCCAGCAGTTCACCGGGACAGGGGGCCTATGGCTACACCTTC. It specifies CASSSPGQGAYGYTF.

The genes are TRBV14 and TRBJ1-2; D perhaps matches TRBD1 (5 bases). The CDR3 consists of 14 residues. Trimming stripped 0 bases from V and 4 bases from J, with 9 bases between. Germline values: CDR1 SGHDN, CDR2 FVKESK. Here the CDR3 reads CASSQEGHSYGYTF. As DNA, the CDR3 is TGTGCCAGCAGCCAAGAAGGACACTCCTATGGCTACACCTTC.

This rearrangement joins TRBV28 to TRBJ1-5; D gene unclear. There are 15 residues in the CDR3. V was shortened by 5 bases and J by 2 bases, with 13 bases between the two germline ends. Germline assignment: CDR1 MDHEN and CDR2 SYDVKM. CDR3 DNA: TGTGCCAGCAGTGGCTTTGGACTCGGCAATCAGCCCCAGCATTTT. Protein product: CASSGFGLGNQPQHF.

The J gene is TRBJ1-5, the V gene TRBV5-6; D gene uncertain. Trimming shortened V by 6 bases and J by 1 base, and 8 bases separated the two germline ends. The CDR3 totals 13 residues. The germline V gene has CDR1 SGHDT and CDR2 YYEEEE. DNA for the CDR3: TGTGCCAGCATGAGAGAGAGCAATCAGCCCCAGCATTTT. It codes for CASMRESNQPQHF.

The chain links TRBV7-2 to TRBJ2-7, with TRBD2 as a possible D gene (5 bases). Trimming removed 4 bases at V and 12 bases at J, with 19 bases between. Germline V gives CDR1 SGHTA, CDR2 FQGNSA. This CDR3 comprises 13 residues. CDR3 amino acids: CASSSIEGSPRYF. CDR3 nucleotides: TGTGCCAGCAGCTCCATAGAGGGAAGTCCCCGGTACTTC.

The rearrangement links TRBV4-2 to TRBJ1-5; D uncertain. The CDR3 runs 13 residues. The germline gives CDR1 LGHNA, CDR2 YNFKEQ. V dropped 2 bases and J dropped 0 bases, with 2 bases sitting between them. CDR3 amino acids: CASSQYSNQPQHF. The CDR3 DNA reads as TGTGCCAGCAGCCAATATAGCAATCAGCCCCAGCATTTT.

The chain has TRBV5-4 and TRBJ1-2, with D possibly TRBD1 on 5 matching bases. The CDR3 has 15 residues. The germline V gene has CDR1 SGHNT and CDR2 YYREEE (reference sequence). The V end was cut by 4 bases, the J end by 6 bases, with 19 bases between. The CDR3 sequence is CASSGLREGRDGYTF. The CDR3 nucleotides are TGTGCCAGCAGCGGGCTCAGGGAGGGACGGGATGGCTACACCTTC.

In regard to this clone: One end of the junction fails to match germline, which may point to a read error. The chain combines TRBV25-1 with TRBJ2-7; perhaps TRBD2 as D (5 bases). This CDR3 comprises 13 residues. CDR1 MGHDK and CDR2 SYGVNS come from the germline V gene. This chain's CDR3 is CVSSESTRYEQYF. The CDR3 coding sequence is TGTGTCAGCAGTGAATCTACTAGGTACGAGCAGTACTTC.

The chain carries TRBV6-1 and TRBJ1-5, with D perhaps TRBD1 (6 bases). Germline CDR1 is MNHNS and CDR2 is SASEGT. V was trimmed by 4 bases and J by 2 bases, leaving 12 bases between them. CDR3 length: 15 amino acids. CDR3 in DNA: TGTGCCAGCAGTGGGGCGACAGGTGGCAATCAGCCCCAGCATTTT. The encoded protein is CASSGATGGNQPQHF.

The chain employs TRBV6-1 and TRBJ2-7, with 7 positions matching TRBD2. This CDR3 region has 15 residues. Trimming cost V 0 bases and J 3 bases; bases outside gene matches: 5. Germline lookup yields CDR1 MNHNS and CDR2 SASEGT. The DNA for the CDR3 is TGTGCCAGCAGTGAAGCTGGCGGGAGATACTACGAGCAGTACTTC. This gives the protein CASSEAGGRYYEQYF.

In its sample, this clone was seen a few times. This chain uses TRBV6-1 with TRBJ1-1; 8 nucleotides match TRBD1. Germline CDR1 is MNHNS and CDR2 is SASEGT. The CDR3 is 14 amino acids. Trimming removed 7 bases from V and 3 bases from J; junction bases left unmatched: 7. DNA for the CDR3: TGTGCCAGCACCCGGACAGGGAGGGACACTGAAGCTTTCTTT. This encodes CASTRTGRDTEAFF.

This rearrangement joins TRBV5-1 to TRBJ1-4; perhaps TRBD1 as D (5 bases). Germline V gene data show CDR1 as SGHRS and CDR2 as YFSETQ. The V end lost 3 bases, the J end lost 8 bases, and 14 bases lay between the germline ends. The CDR3 runs to 14 residues. The CDR3 sequence: CASSWQGINEKLFF. CDR3 DNA: TGCGCCAGCAGCTGGCAGGGTATAAACGAAAAACTGTTTTTT.

This CDR3 reads CASSGTGAFNTEAFF. In DNA, the CDR3 is TGCGCCAGCAGCGGTACAGGGGCGTTTAACACTGAAGCTTTCTTT. The V and J genes are TRBV5-1 and TRBJ1-1; TRBD1 agrees at 7 bases. With 4 bases clipped from V and 2 bases from J, the junction kept 8 bases outside the gene matches. The CDR3 is made up of 15 amino acids. Germline V lookup: CDR1 SGHRS, CDR2 YFSETQ.

J is TRBJ2-5 and V is TRBV7-8, with 7 bases aligning to TRBD1. This CDR3 spans 16 amino acids. The V gene end was trimmed by 5 bases and the J gene end by 4 bases; junction bases not matched to a gene: 13. Germline CDR1 SGHVS, CDR2 FQNEAQ. The CDR3 protein is CASSPRYRGAGETQYF. The DNA for the CDR3 is TGTGCCAGCAGCCCGCGCTACAGGGGTGCAGGAGAGACCCAGTACTTC.